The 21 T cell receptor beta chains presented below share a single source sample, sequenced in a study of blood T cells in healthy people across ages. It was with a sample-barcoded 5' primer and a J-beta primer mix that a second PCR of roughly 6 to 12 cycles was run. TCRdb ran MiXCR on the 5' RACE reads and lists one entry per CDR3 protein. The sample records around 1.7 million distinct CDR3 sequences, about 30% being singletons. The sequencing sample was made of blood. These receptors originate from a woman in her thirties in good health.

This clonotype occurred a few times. CDR3 in amino acids: CASSVGTNATYEQYF. CDR3 nucleotide sequence: TGTGCCAGCAGCGTAGGGACTAACGCTACCTACGAGCAGTACTTC. The J gene is TRBJ2-7, the V gene TRBV9; D might be TRBD2 (6 bases). The germline V gene has CDR1 SGDLS and CDR2 YYNGEE. The CDR3 covers 15 residues. Trimming shortened V by 0 bases and J by 2 bases, and 12 bases separated the two germline ends.

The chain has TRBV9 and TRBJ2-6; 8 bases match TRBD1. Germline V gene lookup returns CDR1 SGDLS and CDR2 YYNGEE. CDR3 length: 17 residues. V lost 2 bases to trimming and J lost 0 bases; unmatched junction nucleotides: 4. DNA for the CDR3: TGTGCCAGCAGCGTCCCGACAGGGGTCTCTGGGGCCAACGTCCTGACTTTC. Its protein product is CASSVPTGVSGANVLTF. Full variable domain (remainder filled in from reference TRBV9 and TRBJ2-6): DSGVTQTPKHLITATGQRVTLRCSPRSGDLSVYWYQQSLDQGLQFLIQYYNGEERAKGNILERFSAQQFPDLHSELNLSSLELGDSALYFCASSVPTGVSGANVLTFGAGSRLTVL.

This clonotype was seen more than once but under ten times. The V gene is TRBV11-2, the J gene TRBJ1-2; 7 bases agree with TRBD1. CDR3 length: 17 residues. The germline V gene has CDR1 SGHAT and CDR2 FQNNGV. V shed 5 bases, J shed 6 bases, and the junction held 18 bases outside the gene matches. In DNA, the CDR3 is TGTGCCAGCAGCACCGGCAGGGGGTCGGGTCAGGTGGATGGCTACACCTTC. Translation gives CASSTGRGSGQVDGYTF.

CDR3 protein: CASSHSGSDNEKLFF. The CDR3 coding sequence is TGCGCCAGCAGCCACTCGGGGTCAGACAATGAAAAACTGTTTTTT. The chain couples TRBV4-1 to TRBJ1-4; no reliable D call. CDR3 length: 15 residues. CDR1 is MGHRA, CDR2 YSYEKL, per germline. Trimming removed 3 bases from V and 5 bases from J, with 13 bases in between.

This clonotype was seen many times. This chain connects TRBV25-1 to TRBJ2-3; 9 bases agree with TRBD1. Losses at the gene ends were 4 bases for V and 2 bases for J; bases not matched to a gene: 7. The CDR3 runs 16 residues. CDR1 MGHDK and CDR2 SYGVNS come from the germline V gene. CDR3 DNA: TGTGCCAGCAGTGGCTGGACAGGGGCCACCACAGATACGCAGTATTTT. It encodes CASSGWTGATTDTQYF. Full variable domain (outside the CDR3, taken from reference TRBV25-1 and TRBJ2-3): EADIYQTPRYLVIGTGKKITLECSQTMGHDKMYWYQQDPGMELHLIHYSYGVNSTEKGDLSSESTVSRIRTEHFPLTLESARPSHTSQYLCASSGWTGATTDTQYFGPGTRLTVL.

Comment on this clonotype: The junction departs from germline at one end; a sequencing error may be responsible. CDR3 loop: CSAPVMNERFF. In nucleotides, the CDR3 is TGCAGTGCCCCGGTAATGAATGAGCGGTTCTTC. This sequence joins TRBV20-1 and TRBJ2-1; the D is unclear. This CDR3 spans 11 amino acids. In germline, CDR1 is DFQATT, CDR2 SNEGSKA (reference sequence).

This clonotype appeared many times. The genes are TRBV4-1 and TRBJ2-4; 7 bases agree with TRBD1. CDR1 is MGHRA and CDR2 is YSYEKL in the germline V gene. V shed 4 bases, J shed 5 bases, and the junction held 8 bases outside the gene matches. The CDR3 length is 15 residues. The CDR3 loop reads CASSLDRDRQNIQYF. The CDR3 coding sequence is TGCGCCAGCAGCCTTGACCGGGACAGACAAAACATTCAGTACTTC.

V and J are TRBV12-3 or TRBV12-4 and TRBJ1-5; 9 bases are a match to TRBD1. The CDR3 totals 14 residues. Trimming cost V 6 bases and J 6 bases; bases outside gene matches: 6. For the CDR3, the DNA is TGTGCCAGCAGCTCGACAGGGGGTACTCAGCCCCAGCATTTT. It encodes CASSSTGGTQPQHF.

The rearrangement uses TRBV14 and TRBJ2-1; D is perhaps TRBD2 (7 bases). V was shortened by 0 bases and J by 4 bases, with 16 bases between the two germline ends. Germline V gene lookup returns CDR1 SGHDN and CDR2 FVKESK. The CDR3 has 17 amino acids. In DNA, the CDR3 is TGTGCCAGCAGCCAAGATCGGGCAGGGAGGGGGTACAATGAGCAGTTCTTC. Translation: CASSQDRAGRGYNEQFF.

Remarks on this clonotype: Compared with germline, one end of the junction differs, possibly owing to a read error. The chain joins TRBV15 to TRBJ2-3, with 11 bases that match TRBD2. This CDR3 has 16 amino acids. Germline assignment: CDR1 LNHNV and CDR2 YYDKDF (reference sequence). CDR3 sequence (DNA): TGTGCCACCGGCAGAGAGACTCCGGGACTAGCGGTATGGCGGTATTTT. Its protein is CATGRETPGLAVWRYF.

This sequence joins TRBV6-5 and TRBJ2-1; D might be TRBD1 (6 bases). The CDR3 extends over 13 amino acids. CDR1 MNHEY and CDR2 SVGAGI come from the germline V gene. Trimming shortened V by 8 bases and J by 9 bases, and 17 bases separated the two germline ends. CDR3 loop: CASRKRQDGEQFF. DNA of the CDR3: TGTGCCAGCCGCAAACGACAGGATGGTGAGCAGTTCTTC.

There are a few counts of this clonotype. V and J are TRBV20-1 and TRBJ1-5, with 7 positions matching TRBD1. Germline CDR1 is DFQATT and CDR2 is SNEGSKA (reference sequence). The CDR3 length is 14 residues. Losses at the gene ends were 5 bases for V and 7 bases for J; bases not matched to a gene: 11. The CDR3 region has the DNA TGCAGTGCTCCAGACAGGGAGGGAGAGCAGCCCCAGCATTTT. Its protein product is CSAPDREGEQPQHF.

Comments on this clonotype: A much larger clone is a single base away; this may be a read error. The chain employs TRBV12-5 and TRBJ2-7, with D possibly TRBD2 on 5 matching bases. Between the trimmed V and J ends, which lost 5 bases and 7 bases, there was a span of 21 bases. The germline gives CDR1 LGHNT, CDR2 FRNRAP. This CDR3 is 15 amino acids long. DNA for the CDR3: TGTGCTAGTGGTCCCGAGGAGGTGGGATACAATGAGCAGTACTTC. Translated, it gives CASGPEEVGYNEQYF.

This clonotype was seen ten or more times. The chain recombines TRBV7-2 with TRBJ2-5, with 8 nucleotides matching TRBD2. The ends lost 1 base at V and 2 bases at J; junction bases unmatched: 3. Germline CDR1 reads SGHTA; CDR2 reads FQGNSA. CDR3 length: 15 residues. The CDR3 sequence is CASSLGGTRQETQYF. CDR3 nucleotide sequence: TGTGCCAGCAGCTTAGGGGGGACTAGACAAGAGACCCAGTACTTC.

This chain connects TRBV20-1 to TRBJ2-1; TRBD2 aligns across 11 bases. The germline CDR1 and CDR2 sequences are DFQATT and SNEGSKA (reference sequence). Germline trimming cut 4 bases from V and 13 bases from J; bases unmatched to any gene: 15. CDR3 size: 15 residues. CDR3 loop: CSAISHTSGGGSQFF. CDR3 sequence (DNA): TGCAGTGCTATTTCCCACACTAGCGGGGGTGGTTCCCAGTTCTTC.

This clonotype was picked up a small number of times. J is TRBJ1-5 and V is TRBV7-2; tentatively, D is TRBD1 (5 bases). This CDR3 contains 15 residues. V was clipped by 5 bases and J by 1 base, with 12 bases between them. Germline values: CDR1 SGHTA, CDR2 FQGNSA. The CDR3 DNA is TGTGCCAGCAGCAAAGGCGCAGGGAGCAATCAGCCCCAGCATTTT. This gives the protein CASSKGAGSNQPQHF.

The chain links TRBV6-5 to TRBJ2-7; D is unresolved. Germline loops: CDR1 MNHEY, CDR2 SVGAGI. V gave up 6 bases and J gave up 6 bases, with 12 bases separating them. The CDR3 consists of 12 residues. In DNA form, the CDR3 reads TGTGCCAGCAGCACCGAGTTAGGCGAGCAGTACTTC. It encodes CASSTELGEQYF.

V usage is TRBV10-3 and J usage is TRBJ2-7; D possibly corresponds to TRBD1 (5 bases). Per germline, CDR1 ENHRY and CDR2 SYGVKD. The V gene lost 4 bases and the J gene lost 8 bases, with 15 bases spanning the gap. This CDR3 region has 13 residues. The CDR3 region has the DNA TGTGCCATCAGTGGAGAACCAGGGCAAAAGCAGTACTTC. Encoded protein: CAISGEPGQKQYF.

Here the CDR3 reads CSAGRGLAKNIQYF. In nucleotides, the CDR3 is TGCAGTGCCGGGCGGGGACTAGCCAAAAACATTCAGTACTTC. The chain uses TRBV20-1 and TRBJ2-4; TRBD2 is a possible D gene (6 bases). Looked up from germline, CDR1 is DFQATT and CDR2 is SNEGSKA (reference sequence). Trimming took 6 bases from V and 0 from J, leaving 12 bases between them. The CDR3 has 14 amino acids.

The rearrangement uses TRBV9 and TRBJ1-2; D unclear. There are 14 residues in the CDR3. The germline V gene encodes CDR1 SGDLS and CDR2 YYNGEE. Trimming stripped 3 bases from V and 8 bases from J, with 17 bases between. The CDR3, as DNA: TGTGCCAGCAGCGGGGAGGAGGGCCGCCGAGGCTACACCTTC. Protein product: CASSGEEGRRGYTF.

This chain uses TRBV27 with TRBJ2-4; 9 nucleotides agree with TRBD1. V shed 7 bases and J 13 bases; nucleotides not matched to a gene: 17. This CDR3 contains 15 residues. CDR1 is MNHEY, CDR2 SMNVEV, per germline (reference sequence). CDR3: CASKSLGTGIDEQYF. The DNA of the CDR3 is TGTGCCAGCAAGAGTTTAGGGACAGGGATAGATGAGCAGTACTTC.